This T cell receptor (beta chain) was captured by sequencing in a study of blood T cells in healthy people across ages. Study-level findings and limits: Getting older went along with TCR beta diversity per million T cells dropping roughly linearly. Percentage of naive T cells showed a strong correlation with TCR beta diversity.

A sample-barcoded 5' primer and a J-beta primer mix were used in a second PCR of roughly 7 to 11 cycles. Tagging of each cDNA molecule was performed by a template-switch adaptor with 12 random nucleotides. TCRdb re-called the 5' RACE reads with MiXCR, one entry per CDR3 protein. The sample consists of 1.5 million to 2 million distinct CDR3 sequences, about 50% of them appearing once. In the case of this clonotype: Antigen: not known.

Those donating, healthy Caucasian individuals from Russia, were aged about 6 to 95. In germline, CDR1 is MNHEY, CDR2 SVGAGI. The CDR3 spans 15 residues. J gave up 1 base and V 4 bases, and 3 bases lay outside the gene matches. The V call is TRBV6-5, the J call TRBJ2-7, with 11 bases lining up with TRBD1. Specimen: blood. This sequence was found in a woman in her 40s in good health. CDR3: CASSFRDRGSYEQYF. The CDR3 DNA reads TGTGCCAGCAGTTTCCGGGACAGGGGGTCCTACGAGCAGTACTTC.